These 30 T cell receptor beta chains were sequenced from one sample in a study of technical replicates of blood from four donors. This table comes from immunoSEQ multiplex PCR, and its TCRdb copy is limited to in-frame clones, with some not included. The table includes about 82,000 clones, 96% detected once. Sequenced input: T cells isolated from PBMCs. These receptors all stem from a human donor in good health.

The gene calls are TRBV6-5 and TRBJ1-1; no definite D call. Trimming cost V 2 bases and J 1 base, with 8 bases left between them. The CDR3 spans 14 residues. CDR1 is MNHEY, CDR2 SVGAGI, per germline. The CDR3 DNA reads TGTGCCAGCAGTTACCAGGAGGGGAACACTGAAGCTTTCTTT. Translated: CASSYQEGNTEAFF.

The V call is TRBV19, the J call TRBJ1-2, with TRBD1 matching over 7 bases. Germline V CDR1 and CDR2: LNHDA, SQIVND (reference sequence). The ends lost 3 bases at V and 4 bases at J; junction bases unmatched: 11. The CDR3 has 16 residues. The CDR3 DNA reads as TGTGCCAGTAGTATCATTTCAGGGGGTGACGGCTATGGCTACACCTTC. Translated: CASSIISGGDGYGYTF.

V usage is TRBV19 and J usage is TRBJ1-1; unclear D gene. The CDR3 runs to 13 residues. Looked up from germline, CDR1 is LNHDA and CDR2 is SQIVND (reference sequence). With 0 bases removed from V and 5 bases from J, the gap between germline ends came to 7 bases. CDR3 sequence (DNA): TGTGCCAGTAGTATAGAGGAGAGAACTGAAGCTTTCTTT. As protein: CASSIEERTEAFF.

This chain joins TRBV7-3 and TRBJ2-6, with TRBD2 matching 8 bases. The V gene's germline CDR1 is SGHTA and CDR2 FQGTGA. The V and J ends lost 1 base and 0 bases, in that order; junction bases with no gene match: 8. This CDR3 comprises 19 residues. The CDR3 bases are TGTGCCAGCAGCTTAAATTCCCTAGCGGGTTTCTCTGGGGCCAACGTCCTGACTTTC. Translation: CASSLNSLAGFSGANVLTF.

The genes are TRBV15 and TRBJ2-7, with 15 bases aligning to TRBD2. Losses at the gene ends were 0 bases for V and 6 bases for J; bases not matched to a gene: 6. CDR3 length equals 17 residues. Germline lookup yields CDR1 LNHNV and CDR2 YYDKDF (reference sequence). DNA of the CDR3: TGTGCCACCAGCAGAGATTCGGGACTAGCGGGAGGCGGCGAGCAGTACTTC. Residues: CATSRDSGLAGGGEQYF.

This clone was counted once. The rearrangement joins TRBV4-3 to TRBJ1-2; maybe TRBD1 (6 bases). The CDR3 has 14 amino acids. V lost 2 bases, J lost 8 bases, and 15 bases lay in between. From germline, CDR1 is LGHNA and CDR2 YSLEER. The CDR3 loop reads CASSQMDSKAGYTF. Written as DNA, the CDR3 is TGCGCCAGCAGCCAAATGGACAGTAAAGCCGGCTACACCTTC.

The chain recombines TRBV15 with TRBJ2-1, with D possibly TRBD2 on 6 matching bases. This CDR3 is built from 14 residues. Germline CDR1 reads LNHNV; CDR2 reads YYDKDF (reference sequence). Trimming cost V 3 bases and J 3 bases, with 9 bases left between them. CDR3 in amino acids: CATSSGGYYNEQFF. The CDR3 nucleotides are TGTGCCACCAGCAGCGGGGGTTACTACAATGAGCAGTTCTTC.

This clone was seen only once. The chain recombines TRBV19 with TRBJ1-4; D is ambiguous. V dropped 4 bases and J dropped 0 bases, with 12 bases sitting between them. Looked up from germline, CDR1 is LNHDA and CDR2 is SQIVND (reference sequence). The length of the CDR3 is 16 residues. The CDR3 nucleotides are TGTGCCAGTAGTACGCTGACTACAGCAACTAATGAAAAACTGTTTTTT. This sequence encodes CASSTLTTATNEKLFF.

The chain has TRBV9 and TRBJ1-2, with D hard to call. CDR3 length: 15 amino acids. Trimming took off 0 bases at V and 8 bases at J, with 17 bases between the two ends. Germline CDR1 reads SGDLS; CDR2 reads YYNGEE. This chain's CDR3 is CASSVGGDPSWGYTF. The CDR3 DNA is TGTGCCAGCAGCGTAGGCGGGGATCCCTCTTGGGGCTACACCTTC.

The J gene is TRBJ2-5, the V gene TRBV6-6; 12 nucleotides agree with TRBD2. The CDR3 has 15 amino acids. Germline V lookup: CDR1 MNHNY, CDR2 SVGAGI (reference sequence). V shed 7 bases and J 2 bases; nucleotides not matched to a gene: 5. CDR3 nucleotides: TGTGCCAGCACACGACTAGCGGGGGCTCAAGAGACCCAGTACTTC. Translating it yields CASTRLAGAQETQYF.

The chain combines TRBV29-1 with TRBJ1-1; 8 nucleotides match TRBD1. The CDR3 sequence is 12 residues long. CDR1 and CDR2 (germline): SQVTM, ANQGSEA. The V segment lost 6 bases and the J segment 4 bases; nucleotides outside the gene matches: 4. The CDR3 here is CSVGTGVTEAFF. In DNA form, the CDR3 reads TGCAGCGTAGGGACAGGCGTCACTGAAGCTTTCTTT.

The chain carries TRBV27 and TRBJ2-1; 8 positions agree with TRBD1. This CDR3 spans 15 amino acids. Trimming took 6 bases from V and 6 from J; bases not matched to a gene: 10. The V gene's germline CDR1 is MNHEY and CDR2 SMNVEV (reference sequence). DNA for the CDR3: TGTGCCAGCAGCCTACAGGGGGTGAATATCAATGAGCAGTTCTTC. This gives the protein CASSLQGVNINEQFF.

V is TRBV7-2 and J is TRBJ2-5; no definite D call. This CDR3 contains 11 residues. Germline CDR1 SGHTA, CDR2 FQGNSA. V gave up 5 bases and J gave up 1 base, with 2 bases separating them. The CDR3 DNA sequence: TGTGCCAGCAGCCTCCAAGAGACCCAGTACTTC. It is translated as CASSLQETQYF. Filled out from reference TRBV7-2 and TRBJ2-5, the complete variable domain reads GAGVSQSPSNKVTEKGKDVELRCDPISGHTALYWYRQSLGQGLEFLIYFQGNSAPDKSGLPSDRFSAERTGGSVSTLTIQRTQQEDSAVYLCASSLQETQYFGPGTRLLVL.

This chain joins TRBV5-1 and TRBJ1-2; tentative D call: TRBD1 (6 bases). The CDR3 covers 13 residues. The germline CDR1 and CDR2 sequences are SGHRS and YFSETQ. Trimming pared 2 bases from V and 4 bases from J, leaving 9 bases between. CDR3 sequence reads: CASSLQGSYGYTF. CDR3 in DNA: TGCGCCAGCAGCTTACAGGGAAGCTATGGCTACACCTTC.

This clone was picked up one time. This sequence joins TRBV6-6 and TRBJ2-3; D is perhaps TRBD2 (6 bases). In germline, CDR1 is MNHNY, CDR2 SVGAGI (reference sequence). This CDR3 spans 15 amino acids. The V end was cut by 3 bases, the J end by 2 bases, with 12 bases between. The CDR3 here is CASSYGLANTDTQYF. The CDR3 DNA is TGTGCCAGCAGTTATGGTCTAGCGAACACAGATACGCAGTATTTT.

The CDR3 loop reads CASSFVQGVGYTF. The CDR3 region has the DNA TGTGCCAGCAGTTTTGTTCAGGGGGTTGGCTACACCTTC. The rearrangement uses TRBV27 and TRBJ1-2; 7 nucleotides align to TRBD1. V dropped 3 bases and J dropped 7; count of bases not matched to a gene: 5. The length of the CDR3 is 13 residues. Germline CDR1 is MNHEY and CDR2 is SMNVEV (reference sequence).

The chain recombines TRBV5-1 with TRBJ2-3; TRBD1 is a possible D gene (7 bases). The CDR3 contains 16 residues. The V end lost 4 bases, the J end lost 7 bases, and 22 bases lay between the germline ends. Looked up from germline, CDR1 is SGHRS and CDR2 is YFSETQ. The CDR3 loop reads CASSGGTAPIKYTQYF. CDR3 nucleotides: TGCGCCAGCAGCGGGGGGACAGCCCCCATCAAGTATACGCAGTATTTT.

V and J are TRBV11-2 and TRBJ1-5; D is unclear. V was clipped by 5 bases and J by 4 bases, with 9 bases between them. Germline CDR1 is SGHAT and CDR2 is FQNNGV. The CDR3 has 13 amino acids. The CDR3 coding sequence is TGTGCCAGCAGCATGACGGGAAATCAGCCCCAGCATTTT. Translating gives CASSMTGNQPQHF.

The chain recombines TRBV19 with TRBJ1-1, with 9 nucleotides matching TRBD1. Germline V gene data show CDR1 as LNHDA and CDR2 as SQIVND (reference sequence). The CDR3 length is 17 residues. V trimming: 6 bases; J trimming: 1 base; junction bases outside the gene matches: 12. The CDR3 loop reads CASSTGQGRFRNTEAFF. The CDR3 DNA sequence: TGTGCCAGTAGCACGGGACAGGGACGGTTCAGGAACACTGAAGCTTTCTTT.

This clone has a single count. The chain combines TRBV6-5 with TRBJ2-1; D might be TRBD2 (6 bases). Germline V gene sequence: CDR1 MNHEY, CDR2 SVGAGI. V lost 9 bases to trimming and J lost 2 bases, with 11 bases between them. The CDR3 runs to 13 residues. The CDR3 DNA sequence: TGTGCCAGTTCTAGCGTAACCTACAATGAGCAGTTCTTC. This translates into CASSSVTYNEQFF.

The rearrangement joins TRBV5-4 to TRBJ1-2; 7 nucleotides align to TRBD1. Trimming removed 5 bases from V and 6 bases from J; junction bases left unmatched: 7. This CDR3 has 13 residues. The germline gives CDR1 SGHNT, CDR2 YYREEE (reference sequence). CDR3 DNA: TGTGCCAGCAGAACACAGGGGAAGGATGGCTACACCTTC. Residues: CASRTQGKDGYTF.

The chain uses TRBV30 and TRBJ2-1; D unclear. This CDR3 is 15 amino acids long. Per the germline V gene, CDR1 is GTSNPN and CDR2 is SVGIG (reference sequence). The V end was cut by 1 base, the J end by 2 bases, with 12 bases between. CDR3 sequence reads: CAWSDDRTTYNEQFF. Written as DNA, the CDR3 is TGTGCCTGGAGTGACGACCGAACTACCTACAATGAGCAGTTCTTC. Complete variable domain (other parts from reference TRBV30 and TRBJ2-1): SQTIHQWPATLVQPVGSPLSLECTVEGTSNPNLYWYRQAAGRGLQLLFYSVGIGQISSEVPQNLSASRPQDRQFILSSKKLLLSDSGFYLCAWSDDRTTYNEQFFGPGTRLTVL.

The chain uses TRBV15 and TRBJ2-2; D is ambiguous. The CDR3 loop spans 13 amino acids. The V end lost 3 bases, the J end lost 1 base, and 3 bases lay between the germline ends. Germline loops: CDR1 LNHNV, CDR2 YYDKDF (reference sequence). The CDR3 sequence is CATSSQNTGELFF. The CDR3 coding sequence is TGTGCCACCAGCAGTCAGAACACCGGGGAGCTGTTTTTT.

The rearrangement links TRBV11-2 to TRBJ1-3, with D possibly TRBD1 on 5 matching bases. Germline CDR1 and CDR2: SGHAT and FQNNGV. The germline V and J ends were trimmed by 3 bases and 3 bases, with 12 bases remaining between them. This CDR3 contains 15 residues. The CDR3 sequence: CASSFQGAIGNTIYF. CDR3 DNA sequence: TGTGCCAGCAGCTTTCAAGGGGCAATTGGAAACACCATATATTTT.

The CDR3 spells CASSFEAVADTQYF. The CDR3 coding sequence is TGTGCCAGCAGCTTCGAGGCTGTAGCGGATACGCAGTATTTT. The gene calls are TRBV11-3 and TRBJ2-3; perhaps TRBD2 as D (5 bases). The germline CDR1 and CDR2 sequences are SGHNT and YENEEA. The CDR3 extends over 14 amino acids. Trimming pared 3 bases from V and 6 bases from J, leaving 13 bases between.

V and J are TRBV19 and TRBJ1-1; D uncertain. CDR1 is LNHDA and CDR2 is SQIVND in the germline V gene (reference sequence). V lost 11 bases, J lost 8 bases, and 21 bases lay in between. The CDR3 is made up of 13 amino acids. This CDR3 reads CASSLGEVTEAFF. The CDR3 DNA reads TGTGCCTCTAGCCTAGGAGAGGTTACCGAAGCTTTCTTT. The variable domain in full, with the rest retrieved from reference TRBV19 and TRBJ1-1, is DGGITQSPKYLFRKEGQNVTLSCEQNLNHDAMYWYRQDPGQGLRLIYYSQIVNDFQKGDIAEGYSVSREKKESFPLTVTSAQKNPTAFYLCASSLGEVTEAFFGQGTRLTVV.

The rearrangement joins TRBV7-9 to TRBJ2-1; 7 nucleotides line up with TRBD1. CDR1 is SEHNR and CDR2 is FQNEAQ in the germline V gene (reference sequence). J gave up 2 bases and V 8 bases, and 6 bases lay outside the gene matches. The CDR3 has 14 amino acids. Here the CDR3 DNA reads TGTGCCAGCTTAACAGGGGCTCCCTACAATGAGCAGTTCTTC. Encoded protein: CASLTGAPYNEQFF.

The V gene is TRBV14, the J gene TRBJ2-3; D is perhaps TRBD1 (5 bases). The CDR3 spans 16 residues. Germline CDR1 is SGHDN and CDR2 is FVKESK. Trimming took 3 bases from V and 2 from J, leaving 15 bases between them. The CDR3 coding sequence is TGTGCCAGCAGCCAGGGATGGGCAGGGCTCACAGATACGCAGTATTTT. Residues: CASSQGWAGLTDTQYF.

The chain is built from TRBV7-9 and TRBJ2-5, with D hard to call. This CDR3 has 12 amino acids. In germline, CDR1 is SEHNR, CDR2 FQNEAQ (reference sequence). Trimming removed 3 bases from V and 5 bases from J, with 7 bases in between. The CDR3 sequence: CASSLTEETQYF. The DNA of the CDR3 is TGTGCCAGCAGCTTGACTGAGGAGACCCAGTACTTC.

The J gene is TRBJ2-1, the V gene TRBV5-5; 7 bases line up with TRBD2. The germline gives CDR1 SGHKS, CDR2 YYEKEE (reference sequence). Trimming at V came to 2 bases and at J to 0 bases, leaving 5 bases not matched to a gene. The CDR3 covers 16 residues. The CDR3 sequence: CASSFRRESSYNEQFF. Here the CDR3 DNA reads TGTGCCAGCAGCTTTCGGCGGGAGAGCTCCTACAATGAGCAGTTCTTC.